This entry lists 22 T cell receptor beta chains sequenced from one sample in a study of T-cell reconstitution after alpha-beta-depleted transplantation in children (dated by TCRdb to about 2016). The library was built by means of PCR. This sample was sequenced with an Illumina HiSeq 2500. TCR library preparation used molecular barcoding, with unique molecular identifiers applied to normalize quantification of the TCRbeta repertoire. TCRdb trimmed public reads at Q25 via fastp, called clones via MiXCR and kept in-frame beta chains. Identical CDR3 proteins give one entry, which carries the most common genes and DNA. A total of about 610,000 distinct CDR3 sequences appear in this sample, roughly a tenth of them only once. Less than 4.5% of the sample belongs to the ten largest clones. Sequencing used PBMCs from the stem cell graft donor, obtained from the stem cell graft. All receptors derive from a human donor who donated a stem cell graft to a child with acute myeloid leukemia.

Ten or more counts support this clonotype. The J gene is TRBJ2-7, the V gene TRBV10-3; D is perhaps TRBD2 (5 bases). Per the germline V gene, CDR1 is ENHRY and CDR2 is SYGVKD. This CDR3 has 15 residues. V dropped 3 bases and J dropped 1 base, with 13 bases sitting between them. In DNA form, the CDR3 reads TGTGCCATCAGTGATTCTAGAGAGGGTTCCTACGAGCAGTACTTC. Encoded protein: CAISDSREGSYEQYF.

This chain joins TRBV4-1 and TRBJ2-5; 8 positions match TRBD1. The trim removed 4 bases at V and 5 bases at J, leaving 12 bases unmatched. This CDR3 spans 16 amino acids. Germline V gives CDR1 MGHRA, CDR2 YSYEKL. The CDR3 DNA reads TGCGCCAGCAGCCTTAATGATGCAGGGGGCGCGGAGACCCAGTACTTC. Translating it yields CASSLNDAGGAETQYF.

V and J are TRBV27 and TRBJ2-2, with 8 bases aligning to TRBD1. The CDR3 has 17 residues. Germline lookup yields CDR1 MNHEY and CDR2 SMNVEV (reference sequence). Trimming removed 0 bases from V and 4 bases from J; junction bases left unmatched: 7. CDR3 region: CASSLSVGDRPTGELFF. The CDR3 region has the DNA TGTGCCAGCAGTTTATCTGTGGGGGACAGGCCCACCGGGGAGCTGTTTTTT.

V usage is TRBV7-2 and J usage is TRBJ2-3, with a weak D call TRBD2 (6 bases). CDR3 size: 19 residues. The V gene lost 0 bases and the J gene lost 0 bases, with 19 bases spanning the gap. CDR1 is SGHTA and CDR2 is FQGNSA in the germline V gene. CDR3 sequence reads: CASSLAGGPARTSTDTQYF. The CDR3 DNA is TGTGCCAGCAGCTTAGCGGGAGGACCTGCAAGAACTAGCACAGATACGCAGTATTTT.

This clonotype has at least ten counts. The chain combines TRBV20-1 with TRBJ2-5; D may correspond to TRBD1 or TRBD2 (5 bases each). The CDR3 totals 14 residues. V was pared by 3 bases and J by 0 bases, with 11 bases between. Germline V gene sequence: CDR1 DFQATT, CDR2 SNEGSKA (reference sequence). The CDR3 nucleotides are TGCAGTGCTAGGACCAGGGAGTACCAAGAGACCCAGTACTTC. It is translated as CSARTREYQETQYF.

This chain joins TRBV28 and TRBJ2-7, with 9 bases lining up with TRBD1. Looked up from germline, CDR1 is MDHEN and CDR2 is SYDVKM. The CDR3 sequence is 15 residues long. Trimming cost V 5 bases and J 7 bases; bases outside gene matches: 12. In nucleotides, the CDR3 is TGTGCCAGCAGTAAAGGGGGACAGGGAAATGAGGAGCAGTACTTC. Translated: CASSKGGQGNEEQYF.

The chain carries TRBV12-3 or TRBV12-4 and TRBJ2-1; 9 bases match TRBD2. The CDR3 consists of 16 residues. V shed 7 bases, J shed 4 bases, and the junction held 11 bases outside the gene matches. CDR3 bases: TGTGCCAGCATCCCTTCGGGCCTAGCGGGATACAATGAGCAGTTCTTC. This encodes CASIPSGLAGYNEQFF.

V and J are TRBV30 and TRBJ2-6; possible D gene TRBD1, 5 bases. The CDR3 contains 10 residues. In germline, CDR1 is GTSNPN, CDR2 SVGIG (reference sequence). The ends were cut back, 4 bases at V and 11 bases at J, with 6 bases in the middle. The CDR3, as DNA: TGTGCCTGGAAAGGGGACGTCCTGACTTTC. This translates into CAWKGDVLTF.

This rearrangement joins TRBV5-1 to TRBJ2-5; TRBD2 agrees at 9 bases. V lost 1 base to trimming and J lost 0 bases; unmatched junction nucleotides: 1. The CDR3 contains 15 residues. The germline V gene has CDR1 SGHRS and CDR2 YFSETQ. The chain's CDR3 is CASSLPSGNQETQYF. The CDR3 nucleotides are TGCGCCAGCAGCTTGCCTAGCGGGAACCAAGAGACCCAGTACTTC.

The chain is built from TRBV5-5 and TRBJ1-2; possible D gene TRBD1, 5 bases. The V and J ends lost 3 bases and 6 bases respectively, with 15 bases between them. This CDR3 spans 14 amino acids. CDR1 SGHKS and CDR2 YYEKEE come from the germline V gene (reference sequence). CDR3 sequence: CASSSGAPMDGYTF. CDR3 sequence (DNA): TGTGCCAGCAGCTCCGGGGCCCCAATGGATGGCTACACCTTC.

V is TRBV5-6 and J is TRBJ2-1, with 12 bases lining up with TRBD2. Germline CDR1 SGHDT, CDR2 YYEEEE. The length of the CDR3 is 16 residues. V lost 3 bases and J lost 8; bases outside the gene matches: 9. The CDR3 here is CASSSLRTSGKYEQFF. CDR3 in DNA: TGTGCCAGCAGCTCTCTCAGGACTAGCGGGAAGTATGAGCAGTTCTTC.

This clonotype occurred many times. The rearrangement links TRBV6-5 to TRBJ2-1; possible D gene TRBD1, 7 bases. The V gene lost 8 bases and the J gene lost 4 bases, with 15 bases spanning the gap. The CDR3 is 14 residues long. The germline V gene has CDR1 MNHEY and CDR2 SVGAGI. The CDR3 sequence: CASEAGGSYNEQFF. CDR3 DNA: TGTGCCAGCGAGGCAGGGGGGAGTTACAATGAGCAGTTCTTC.

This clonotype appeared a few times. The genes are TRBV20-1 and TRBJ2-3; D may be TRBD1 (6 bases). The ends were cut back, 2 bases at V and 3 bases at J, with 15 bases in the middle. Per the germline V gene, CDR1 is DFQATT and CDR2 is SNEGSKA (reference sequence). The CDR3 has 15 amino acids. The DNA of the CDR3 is TGCAGTGCTAGAAGGCGGACTCAGGGGACAGATACGCAGTATTTT. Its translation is CSARRRTQGTDTQYF.

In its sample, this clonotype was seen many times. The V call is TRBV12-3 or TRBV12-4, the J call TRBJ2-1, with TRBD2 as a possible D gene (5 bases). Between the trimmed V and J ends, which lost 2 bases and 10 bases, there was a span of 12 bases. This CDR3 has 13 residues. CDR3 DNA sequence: TGTGCCAGCAGTTTAAGGGTCCCGGGGGAGCAGTTCTTC. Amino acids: CASSLRVPGEQFF.

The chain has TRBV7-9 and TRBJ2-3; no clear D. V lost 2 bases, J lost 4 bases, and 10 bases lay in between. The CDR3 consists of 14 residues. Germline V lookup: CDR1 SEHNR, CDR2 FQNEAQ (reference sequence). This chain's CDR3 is CASSLTQGADTQYF. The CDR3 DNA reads TGTGCCAGCAGCTTAACACAAGGTGCAGATACGCAGTATTTT.

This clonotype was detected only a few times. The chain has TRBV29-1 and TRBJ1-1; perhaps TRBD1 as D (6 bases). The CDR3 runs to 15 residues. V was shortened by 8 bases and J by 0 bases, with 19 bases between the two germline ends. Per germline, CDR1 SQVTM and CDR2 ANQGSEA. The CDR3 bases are TGCAGCTCTAACCTCAATAGGGGGGTGAACACTGAAGCTTTCTTT. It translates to CSSNLNRGVNTEAFF.

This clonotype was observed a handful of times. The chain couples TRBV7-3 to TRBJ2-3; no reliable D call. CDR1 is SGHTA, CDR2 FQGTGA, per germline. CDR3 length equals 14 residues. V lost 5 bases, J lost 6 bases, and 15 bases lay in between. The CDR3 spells CASSLTGPKDTQYF. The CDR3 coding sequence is TGTGCCAGCAGCCTGACGGGCCCCAAGGATACGCAGTATTTT.

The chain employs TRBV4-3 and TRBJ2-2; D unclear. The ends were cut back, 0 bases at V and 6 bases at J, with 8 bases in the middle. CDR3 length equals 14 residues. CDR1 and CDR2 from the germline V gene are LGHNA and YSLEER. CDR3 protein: CASSQDPASGELFF. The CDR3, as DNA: TGCGCCAGCAGCCAAGATCCGGCGTCCGGGGAGCTGTTTTTT.

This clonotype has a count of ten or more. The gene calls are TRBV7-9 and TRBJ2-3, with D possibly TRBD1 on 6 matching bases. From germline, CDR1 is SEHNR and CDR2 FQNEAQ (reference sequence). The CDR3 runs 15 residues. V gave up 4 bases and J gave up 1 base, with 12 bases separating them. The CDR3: CASSSRGEGTDTQYF. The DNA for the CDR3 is TGTGCCAGCAGCTCCAGGGGAGAGGGCACAGATACGCAGTATTTT.

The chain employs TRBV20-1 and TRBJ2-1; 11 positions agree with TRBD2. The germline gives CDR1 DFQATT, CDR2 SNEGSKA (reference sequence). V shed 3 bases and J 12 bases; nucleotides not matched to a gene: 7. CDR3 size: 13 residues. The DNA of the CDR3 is TGCAGTGCTAGCGCCGGGACTAGCGGAAGGCAGTTCTTC. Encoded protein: CSASAGTSGRQFF.

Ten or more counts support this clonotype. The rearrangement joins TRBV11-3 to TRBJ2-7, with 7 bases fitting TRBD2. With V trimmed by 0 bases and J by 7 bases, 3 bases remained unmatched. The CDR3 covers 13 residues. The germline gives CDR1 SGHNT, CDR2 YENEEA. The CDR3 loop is CASSLDRRGEQYF. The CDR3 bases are TGTGCCAGCAGCTTAGATCGGCGGGGGGAGCAGTACTTC.

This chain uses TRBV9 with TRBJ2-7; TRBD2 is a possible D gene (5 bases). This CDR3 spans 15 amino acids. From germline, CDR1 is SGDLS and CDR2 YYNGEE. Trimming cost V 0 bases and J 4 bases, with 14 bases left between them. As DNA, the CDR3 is TGTGCCAGCAGCGTAGGGGCTAGCTCAGCTTACGAGCAGTACTTC. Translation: CASSVGASSAYEQYF.